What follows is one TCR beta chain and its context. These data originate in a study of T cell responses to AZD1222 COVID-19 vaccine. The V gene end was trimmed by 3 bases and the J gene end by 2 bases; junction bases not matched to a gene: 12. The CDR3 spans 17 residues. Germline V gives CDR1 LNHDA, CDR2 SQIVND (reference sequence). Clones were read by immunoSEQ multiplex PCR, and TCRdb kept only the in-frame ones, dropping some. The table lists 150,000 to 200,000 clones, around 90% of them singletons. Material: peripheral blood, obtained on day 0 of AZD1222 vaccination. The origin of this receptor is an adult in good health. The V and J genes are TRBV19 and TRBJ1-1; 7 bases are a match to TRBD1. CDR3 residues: CASSIRYPTGRNTEAFF. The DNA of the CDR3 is TGTGCCAGTAGTATTCGATACCCGACAGGGAGAAACACTGAAGCTTTCTTT.